The entry that follows covers one T cell receptor delta chain sequence. This entry belongs to a study of gamma-delta T cells after stem cell transplantation. The germline CDR1 and CDR2 sequences are GEAIGNYY and EKD. This CDR3 is built from 17 residues. The ends lost 3 bases at V and 3 bases at J; junction bases unmatched: 9. TCRdb reprocessed the RT-PCR reads through CATT. The sample shows 1,500 to 2,000 delta-chain clones, 45% to 50% of them seen only once. V is TRDV2 and J is TRDJ1, with 13 nucleotides matching TRDD3. The specimen sequenced was gamma-delta T cells. This TCR was sampled from a human donor. It is not recorded whose cells these are; they may come from a transplant donor. The CDR3 nucleotides read TGTGCCTGTGACCCCCTAACTGGGGGATACGCGGCCGATAAACTCATCTTT. Residues: CACDPLTGGYAADKLIF.